One sample yielded the 30 T cell receptor beta chains listed below, sequenced in a study of T cell changes during pregnancy in multiple sclerosis. TCRdb's copy holds only in-frame clones and misses some; the assay was immunoSEQ multiplex PCR. The sample has about 57,000 clones; approximately 90% are singletons. The specimen was peripheral blood, collected after pregnancy. The receptor source for this set is a female donor in good health, enrolled as a control in a pregnancy study.

V is TRBV5-1 and J is TRBJ1-1; 7 bases are a match to TRBD1. In germline, CDR1 is SGHRS, CDR2 YFSETQ. The CDR3 totals 15 residues. The V segment lost 0 bases and the J segment 1 base; nucleotides outside the gene matches: 3. The CDR3 region has the DNA TGCGCCAGCAGCTTGGGGGGACAGAGGAACACTGAAGCTTTCTTT. It is translated as CASSLGGQRNTEAFF.

The chain uses TRBV5-6 and TRBJ1-1; no clear D. CDR1 and CDR2 (germline): SGHDT, YYEEEE. The CDR3 has 14 amino acids. V lost 0 bases to trimming and J lost 5 bases, with 11 bases between them. The CDR3 DNA sequence: TGTGCCAGCAGCTTGGGGTACGTCGGGACTGAAGCTTTCTTT. Translated: CASSLGYVGTEAFF.

The J gene is TRBJ2-7, the V gene TRBV5-1; D is perhaps TRBD1 (7 bases). CDR1 SGHRS and CDR2 YFSETQ come from the germline V gene. The CDR3 sequence is 14 residues long. The ends were cut back, 4 bases at V and 2 bases at J, with 13 bases in the middle. CDR3 nucleotide sequence: TGCGCCAGCAGCGGTCAGGGGGGAACCTACGAGCAGTACTTC. Translated: CASSGQGGTYEQYF.

The rearrangement links TRBV13 to TRBJ1-1; possibly TRBD1 for D (5 bases). The CDR3 is 17 amino acids. The ends were cut back, 3 bases at V and 2 bases at J, with 19 bases in the middle. Germline loops: CDR1 PRHDT, CDR2 FYEKMQ (reference sequence). CDR3 loop: CASSLGLPKLINTEAFF. The DNA of the CDR3 is TGTGCCAGCAGCTTGGGACTTCCGAAGTTGATTAACACTGAAGCTTTCTTT.

V usage is TRBV7-3 and J usage is TRBJ2-7, with D possibly TRBD2 on 6 matching bases. V was cut by 2 bases and J by 2 bases, with 10 bases left in between. This CDR3 region has 14 residues. Germline CDR1 and CDR2: SGHTA and FQGTGA. The CDR3 loop is CASSLSPGAYEQYF. The DNA of the CDR3 is TGTGCCAGCAGCTTATCCCCGGGGGCCTACGAGCAGTACTTC.

This sequence joins TRBV7-2 and TRBJ2-1; 7 nucleotides line up with TRBD1. V was clipped by 5 bases and J by 0 bases; unmatched bases: 4. The CDR3 contains 15 residues. In germline, CDR1 is SGHTA, CDR2 FQGNSA. The CDR3 sequence: CASSPTGTSYNEQFF. In nucleotides, the CDR3 is TGTGCCAGCAGCCCGACAGGGACCTCCTACAATGAGCAGTTCTTC.

The V call is TRBV7-9, the J call TRBJ2-7; 7 bases align to TRBD2. Looked up from germline, CDR1 is SEHNR and CDR2 is FQNEAQ (reference sequence). V was clipped by 1 base and J by 2 bases; unmatched bases: 5. The CDR3 contains 15 residues. The CDR3 DNA reads TGTGCCAGCAGCTTAGTACGGGACTACACCTACGAGCAGTACTTC. It is translated as CASSLVRDYTYEQYF.

The chain combines TRBV9 with TRBJ2-1; D is unclear. Trimming left V 2 bases short and J 7 bases short, with 10 bases between. Germline-derived CDR1 and CDR2 are SGDLS and YYNGEE. This CDR3 comprises 13 residues. The CDR3 nucleotides are TGTGCCAGCAGCGTCCCTTCTAGGAATGAGCAGTTCTTC. Protein product: CASSVPSRNEQFF.

V is TRBV5-6 and J is TRBJ2-3; tentative D call: TRBD2 (6 bases). V lost 4 bases, J lost 1 base, and 7 bases lay in between. Germline V gene lookup returns CDR1 SGHDT and CDR2 YYEEEE. CDR3 size: 13 residues. The DNA for the CDR3 is TGTGCCAGCAGCCCTAGCGGCACAGATACGCAGTATTTT. Encoded protein: CASSPSGTDTQYF.

This clone appeared a few times. This chain joins TRBV10-3 and TRBJ2-7; D perhaps matches TRBD2 (5 bases). The length of the CDR3 is 13 residues. Germline CDR1 is ENHRY and CDR2 is SYGVKD. V shed 10 bases and J shed 4 bases, with 17 bases lying between them. CDR3 residues: CATRGSLEYEQYF. DNA for the CDR3: TGTGCCACCCGCGGGTCGCTAGAATACGAGCAGTACTTC.

The rearrangement links TRBV6-6 to TRBJ2-1; 8 bases match TRBD2. Germline V lookup: CDR1 MNHNY, CDR2 SVGAGI (reference sequence). With 2 bases clipped from V and 15 bases from J, the junction kept 6 bases outside the gene matches. This CDR3 contains 12 residues. The CDR3 loop is CASSYDGRGAFF. The CDR3 DNA reads TGTGCCAGCAGTTACGACGGGAGGGGCGCGTTCTTC.

Only one count was recorded for this clone. V is TRBV9 and J is TRBJ2-3, with unresolved D. The CDR3 contains 13 residues. CDR1 is SGDLS and CDR2 is YYNGEE in the germline V gene. V lost 0 bases and J 2 bases, leaving 4 bases between the germline ends. The CDR3 loop is CASSVALTDTQYF. In DNA, the CDR3 is TGTGCCAGCAGCGTAGCCCTCACAGATACGCAGTATTTT.

The J gene is TRBJ1-1, the V gene TRBV2; D is unresolved. The CDR3 runs to 13 residues. Trimming cost V 8 bases and J 1 base, with 11 bases left between them. Germline CDR1 and CDR2: SNHLY and FYNNEI. CDR3 DNA sequence: TGTGCCAGCCCAAGCTCCCGGAACACTGAAGCTTTCTTT. This translates into CASPSSRNTEAFF. The entire variable domain, with the rest obtained from reference TRBV2 and TRBJ1-1, is as follows: EPEVTQTPSHQVTQMGQEVILRCVPISNHLYFYWYRQILGQKVEFLVSFYNNEISEKSEIFDDQFSVERPDGSNFTLKIRSTKLEDSAMYFCASPSSRNTEAFFGQGTRLTVV.

Here the CDR3 DNA reads TGTGCCAGCAGCTTTTTACAGGGCGCAGATACGCAGTATTTT. This codes for CASSFLQGADTQYF. The rearrangement uses TRBV11-3 and TRBJ2-3, with D tentatively TRBD1 (6 bases). From germline, CDR1 is SGHNT and CDR2 YENEEA. The CDR3 extends over 14 amino acids. Trimming shortened V by 3 bases and J by 4 bases, and 11 bases separated the two germline ends. The complete variable domain, with remaining parts taken from reference TRBV11-3 and TRBJ2-3, reads EAGVVQSPRYKIIEKKQPVAFWCNPISGHNTLYWYLQNLGQGPELLIRYENEEAVDDSQLPKDRFSAERLKGVDSTLKIQPAELGDSAVYLCASSFLQGADTQYFGPGTRLTVL.

The rearrangement links TRBV11-2 to TRBJ1-2; TRBD1 matches at 8 bases. Germline trimming cut 4 bases from V and 3 bases from J; bases unmatched to any gene: 7. Germline lookup yields CDR1 SGHAT and CDR2 FQNNGV. There are 15 residues in the CDR3. The CDR3 sequence is CASSSKNRGDYGYTF. The CDR3 DNA is TGTGCCAGCAGCTCAAAAAACAGGGGGGACTATGGCTACACCTTC.

The gene calls are TRBV2 and TRBJ2-7, with a tentative D call TRBD2 (5 bases). V dropped 3 bases and J dropped 3 bases, with 6 bases sitting between them. Looked up from germline, CDR1 is SNHLY and CDR2 is FYNNEI. The CDR3 runs to 12 residues. As DNA, the CDR3 is TGTGCCAGCAGTGACGCGGGCTACGAGCAGTACTTC. This codes for CASSDAGYEQYF.

The chain combines TRBV19 with TRBJ2-7, with 8 bases aligning to TRBD1. CDR1 and CDR2 (germline): LNHDA, SQIVND (reference sequence). Trimming cost V 1 base and J 5 bases; bases outside gene matches: 13. This CDR3 region has 17 residues. CDR3: CASSIGQGSNWSDEQYF. The CDR3 nucleotides read TGTGCCAGTAGTATAGGACAGGGGAGTAACTGGTCCGACGAGCAGTACTTC.

V is TRBV23-1 and J is TRBJ1-3; 9 bases align to TRBD1. TRBV23-1 is an ORF for which the function is uncertain. The CDR3 is made up of 15 amino acids. V shed 3 bases, J shed 4 bases, and the junction held 4 bases outside the gene matches. Here the CDR3 reads CASSHRTGVGNTIYF. CDR3 sequence (DNA): TGCGCCAGCAGTCACCGGACAGGGGTCGGAAACACCATATATTTT.

This clone has a handful of counts. This sequence joins TRBV5-1 and TRBJ2-7; D possibly corresponds to TRBD1 (6 bases). V was pared by 1 base and J by 5 bases, with 13 bases between. Germline CDR1 is SGHRS and CDR2 is YFSETQ. The CDR3 has 14 amino acids. As DNA, the CDR3 is TGCGCCAGCAGCTTGACAGGGAGTCTCCACGAGCAGTACTTC. Amino acid sequence: CASSLTGSLHEQYF.

The CDR3 here is CATSSLTLGQGAWIGYGYTF. CDR3 sequence (DNA): TGTGCCACCAGCAGCCTCACCCTCGGACAGGGAGCGTGGATCGGCTATGGCTACACCTTC. The chain combines TRBV15 with TRBJ1-2, with TRBD1 identical over 8 bases. Germline assignment: CDR1 LNHNV and CDR2 YYDKDF (reference sequence). This CDR3 spans 20 amino acids. Trimming took 3 bases from V and 4 from J; bases not matched to a gene: 22.

This sequence joins TRBV27 and TRBJ1-2; 7 nucleotides match TRBD1. The CDR3 spans 13 residues. CDR1 MNHEY and CDR2 SMNVEV come from the germline V gene (reference sequence). J lost 2 bases, V lost 5 bases, and 2 bases had no gene match. The CDR3 loop reads CASSKGQNYGYTF. CDR3 DNA: TGTGCCAGCAGTAAGGGACAGAACTATGGCTACACCTTC.

The V call is TRBV5-1, the J call TRBJ2-5; TRBD2 is a possible D gene (6 bases). The germline V gene encodes CDR1 SGHRS and CDR2 YFSETQ. V shed 3 bases and J shed 5 bases, with 23 bases lying between them. This CDR3 region has 17 residues. The CDR3 loop reads CASSSIPTRRGWETQYF. As DNA, the CDR3 is TGCGCCAGCAGCTCAATCCCAACCCGGCGGGGATGGGAGACCCAGTACTTC.

V usage is TRBV27 and J usage is TRBJ2-1; 11 nucleotides match TRBD2. The V segment lost 3 bases and the J segment 4 bases; nucleotides outside the gene matches: 8. This CDR3 has 17 residues. From germline, CDR1 is MNHEY and CDR2 SMNVEV (reference sequence). CDR3 sequence: CASSFSGLAGIYNEQFF. The CDR3, as DNA: TGTGCCAGCAGTTTCTCCGGACTAGCGGGTATATACAATGAGCAGTTCTTC.

A single count supports this clone. V and J are TRBV10-3 and TRBJ2-7; 7 bases are a match to TRBD1. This CDR3 has 16 residues. Germline values: CDR1 ENHRY, CDR2 SYGVKD. V trimming: 3 bases; J trimming: 2 bases; junction bases outside the gene matches: 10. CDR3 in amino acids: CAISDFGTEWAYEQYF. The CDR3 nucleotides read TGTGCCATCAGTGATTTCGGGACAGAGTGGGCCTACGAGCAGTACTTC.

The rearrangement joins TRBV6-5 to TRBJ1-5; D is perhaps TRBD1 (6 bases). CDR1 and CDR2 (germline): MNHEY, SVGAGI. The CDR3 contains 15 residues. Deletions cut 6 bases from V and 6 bases from J, with 18 bases between. CDR3 nucleotides: TGTGCCAGCAGCCCCACAGGGACGTTTTTTCAGCCCCAGCATTTT. Protein: CASSPTGTFFQPQHF.

V is TRBV7-2 and J is TRBJ1-5; the match to TRBD1 covers 7 bases. The germline V gene encodes CDR1 SGHTA and CDR2 FQGNSA. This CDR3 is built from 14 residues. The ends lost 3 bases at V and 4 bases at J; junction bases unmatched: 3. CDR3 sequence: CASSFTGANQPQHF. In DNA form, the CDR3 reads TGTGCCAGCAGCTTTACAGGGGCTAATCAGCCCCAGCATTTT.

The gene calls are TRBV6-1 and TRBJ1-1; tentatively, D is TRBD1 (6 bases). From germline, CDR1 is MNHNS and CDR2 SASEGT. V was clipped by 4 bases and J by 5 bases, with 20 bases between them. The CDR3 spans 16 residues. CDR3 nucleotide sequence: TGTGCCAGCAGTGCAGCCCCACAGGGAAGGCGGACTGAAGCTTTCTTT. Amino acid sequence: CASSAAPQGRRTEAFF.

This clone appeared a few times. The chain has TRBV29-1 and TRBJ1-1, with D unresolved. The V gene lost 3 bases and the J gene lost 10 bases, with 15 bases spanning the gap. CDR3 length: 12 amino acids. The germline V gene has CDR1 SQVTM and CDR2 ANQGSEA. The CDR3 nucleotides are TGCAGCGTTGATTTTTTTGGCTTCCGAGCTTTCTTT. Protein product: CSVDFFGFRAFF.

The chain couples TRBV29-1 to TRBJ2-7; unclear D gene. The CDR3 is 10 amino acids. The germline V and J ends were trimmed by 6 bases and 2 bases, with 5 bases remaining between them. Germline V CDR1 and CDR2: SQVTM, ANQGSEA. CDR3 nucleotide sequence: TGCAGCGTCCTAACCTACGAGCAGTACTTC. Its protein is CSVLTYEQYF.

This clone was recorded once. The V gene is TRBV9, the J gene TRBJ2-7; 8 bases are shared with TRBD1. V was pared by 4 bases and J by 6 bases, with 12 bases of the junction left unmatched. The CDR3 is made up of 15 amino acids. Germline V lookup: CDR1 SGDLS, CDR2 YYNGEE. Here the CDR3 reads CASSPAPDRVGEQYF. In DNA, the CDR3 is TGTGCCAGCAGCCCCGCCCCGGACAGGGTGGGCGAGCAGTACTTC.